The 17 T cell receptor beta chains given below trace back to one sample, sequenced in a study of blood T cells in healthy people across ages. PCR was performed a second time for roughly 7 to 11 cycles using a sample-barcoded 5' primer and a J-beta primer mix. TCRdb reanalysed the 5' RACE reads using MiXCR and keeps one entry per CDR3 protein. The sample shows about 570,000 distinct CDR3 sequences, approximately 27% of them seen only once. What was sequenced was blood. These receptors came from an older woman in good health.

The V and J genes are TRBV7-9 and TRBJ2-1, with 8 nucleotides matching TRBD2. The CDR3 spans 17 residues. J was trimmed by 0 bases and V by 5 bases; bases with no gene match: 9. Per germline, CDR1 SEHNR and CDR2 FQNEAQ (reference sequence). The DNA for the CDR3 is TGTGCCAGCAGCGCCAGCGGGGGCCGAAGCTCCTACAATGAGCAGTTCTTC. It specifies CASSASGGRSSYNEQFF.

This clonotype occurred a few times. This rearrangement joins TRBV10-3 to TRBJ2-1; either TRBD1 or TRBD2 may fit D (5 bases each). The DNA end is more similar to TRBJ2-7, so the J call may be wrong. From germline, CDR1 is ENHRY and CDR2 SYGVKD. This CDR3 is 13 amino acids long. The CDR3 loop reads CAISDGGTYEQYF. CDR3 coding DNA: TGTGCCATCAGTGATGGGGGAACCTACGAGCAGTACTTC.

This clonotype turned up a few times. The chain combines TRBV15 with TRBJ2-7; the D gene is possibly TRBD2 (5 bases). The germline gives CDR1 LNHNV, CDR2 YYDKDF (reference sequence). The CDR3 runs to 13 residues. The germline V and J ends were trimmed by 5 bases and 6 bases, with 14 bases remaining between them. In nucleotides, the CDR3 is TGTGCCACCAGCGGACCCCGGACTCTCGAGCAGTACTTC. Translating it yields CATSGPRTLEQYF.

The rearrangement links TRBV4-2 to TRBJ1-2; D not certain. This CDR3 has 13 amino acids. Germline CDR1 is LGHNA and CDR2 is YNFKEQ. V shed 4 bases and J shed 6 bases, with 12 bases lying between them. The CDR3 sequence is CASSPGRVDGYTF. CDR3 DNA sequence: TGTGCCAGCAGCCCGGGGAGGGTGGATGGCTACACCTTC.

The chain is built from TRBV18 and TRBJ2-5; D is uncertain. This CDR3 has 12 amino acids. The V and J ends lost 3 bases and 5 bases respectively, with 7 bases between them. The germline V gene has CDR1 KGHSH and CDR2 LQKENI. The CDR3 DNA follows: TGTGCCAGCTCACCGCTGGCGGAGACCCAGTACTTC. Its translation: CASSPLAETQYF.

J is TRBJ2-3 and V is TRBV20-1; the D gene is possibly TRBD2 (6 bases). The CDR3 sequence is 12 residues long. CDR1 and CDR2 (germline): DFQATT, SNEGSKA (reference sequence). Trimming stripped 5 bases from V and 6 bases from J, with 12 bases between. CDR3 loop: CSAPGGLDTQYF. CDR3 nucleotide sequence: TGCAGTGCTCCCGGAGGGCTTGATACGCAGTATTTT.

This clonotype was found a few times. J is TRBJ1-1 and V is TRBV12-5; perhaps TRBD1 as D (6 bases). This CDR3 is 16 amino acids long. CDR1 is LGHNT and CDR2 is FRNRAP in the germline V gene. V shed 0 bases and J shed 0 bases, with 11 bases lying between them. Here the CDR3 reads CASGLVSGDLNTEAFF. CDR3 bases: TGTGCTAGTGGTTTGGTATCAGGGGACCTGAACACTGAAGCTTTCTTT.

The V and J genes are TRBV5-1 and TRBJ2-1; D not resolved. CDR3 size: 16 residues. Per the germline V gene, CDR1 is SGHRS and CDR2 is YFSETQ. Between the trimmed V and J ends, which lost 6 bases and 6 bases, there was a span of 22 bases. This chain's CDR3 is CASKVRNSLTLNEQFF. CDR3 nucleotides: TGCGCCAGCAAAGTAAGGAACTCCCTCACCCTCAATGAGCAGTTCTTC.

The CDR3 is CSVAGAADDIQYF. The CDR3 coding sequence is TGCAGCGTCGCCGGGGCCGCGGATGACATTCAGTACTTC. The chain employs TRBV29-1 and TRBJ2-4; either TRBD1 or TRBD2 may supply D (5 bases each). V was shortened by 6 bases and J by 8 bases, with 17 bases between the two germline ends. This CDR3 has 13 amino acids. Germline values: CDR1 SQVTM, CDR2 ANQGSEA. Full variable domain (remainder filled in from reference TRBV29-1 and TRBJ2-4): SAVISQKPSRDICQRGTSLTIQCQVDSQVTMMFWYRQQPGQSLTLIATANQGSEATYESGFVIDKFPISRPNLTFSTLTVSNMSPEDSSIYLCSVAGAADDIQYFGAGTRLSVL.

This clonotype was counted between two and nine times. This sequence joins TRBV7-8 and TRBJ1-4, with 7 positions matching TRBD1. V was clipped by 5 bases and J by 7 bases; unmatched bases: 19. Germline CDR1 is SGHVS and CDR2 is FQNEAQ. This CDR3 has 18 amino acids. The CDR3 nucleotides read TGTGCCAGCAGCCGTTTTGCTAGACAGGGTAGTATAAGTGAAAAACTGTTTTTT. This encodes CASSRFARQGSISEKLFF. The variable domain in full, completed from reference TRBV7-8 and TRBJ1-4, reads GAGVSQSPRYKVAKRGQDVALRCDPISGHVSLFWYQQALGQGPEFLTYFQNEAQLDKSGLPSDRFFAERPEGSVSTLKIQRTQQEDSAVYLCASSRFARQGSISEKLFFGSGTQLSVL.

This clonotype was found many times. The chain uses TRBV7-2 and TRBJ1-2; 9 nucleotides match TRBD1. Unmatched junction bases numbered 5, after V lost 2 bases and J lost 7 bases. The CDR3 length is 14 residues. The germline V gene encodes CDR1 SGHTA and CDR2 FQGNSA. The CDR3 coding sequence is TGTGCCAGCAGCTTACAGGGACAGGGACGTGGCTACACCTTC. Translating it yields CASSLQGQGRGYTF.

In DNA, the CDR3 is TGTGCCAGCAGCTCCTACACCAATGAAAAACTGTTTTTT. Protein: CASSSYTNEKLFF. The chain combines TRBV11-2 with TRBJ1-4; D not resolved. The germline V gene encodes CDR1 SGHAT and CDR2 FQNNGV. Trimming removed 4 bases at V and 5 bases at J, with 8 bases between. The CDR3 covers 13 residues.

This clonotype showed up just a few times. The rearrangement joins TRBV5-6 to TRBJ1-6; D possibly corresponds to TRBD1 (5 bases). Germline lookup yields CDR1 SGHDT and CDR2 YYEEEE. Between the trimmed V and J ends, which lost 4 bases and 10 bases, there was a span of 15 bases. The CDR3 is 14 residues long. For the CDR3, the DNA is TGTGCCAGCAGCGTCGACAGACGGGGGTCACCCCTCCACTTT. This gives the protein CASSVDRRGSPLHF.

The chain combines TRBV6-2 or TRBV6-3 with TRBJ2-7; TRBD2 matches 10 bases. The CDR3 contains 14 residues. Germline lookup yields CDR1 MNHEY and CDR2 SVGEGT. V lost 5 bases to trimming and J lost 6 bases; unmatched junction nucleotides: 7. CDR3 loop: CASSGGLAAPEQYF. The CDR3 DNA reads TGTGCCAGCAGTGGCGGACTAGCGGCTCCCGAGCAGTACTTC.

This clonotype came up a few times. The genes are TRBV12-3 or TRBV12-4 and TRBJ2-5; either TRBD1 or TRBD2 may supply D (6 bases each). Trimming took 5 bases from V and 6 from J, leaving 13 bases between them. The CDR3 runs 13 residues. CDR3 nucleotides: TGTGCCAGCAGTCCCGGGGGCAAGAAGACCCAGTACTTC. Translated, it gives CASSPGGKKTQYF.

Worth noting for this clonotype: A much larger clone differs by one base, so this may be a read error. The genes are TRBV6-5 and TRBJ1-2; 11 nucleotides align to TRBD1. Germline CDR1 and CDR2: MNHEY and SVGAGI. CDR3 length: 16 amino acids. J lost 5 bases, V lost 6 bases, and 11 bases had no gene match. CDR3 nucleotides: TGTGCCAGCAGCTATATCCGGACAGGGGGCGCATATGGCTACACCTTC. It translates to CASSYIRTGGAYGYTF.

This clonotype was counted only a few times. The chain joins TRBV25-1 to TRBJ2-5; possibly TRBD2 for D (5 bases). The CDR3 runs to 14 residues. CDR1 is MGHDK, CDR2 SYGVNS, per germline. The V end was cut by 3 bases, the J end by 1 base, with 9 bases between. CDR3 bases: TGTGCCAGCAGTGATCCTACTAGCCAAGAGACCCAGTACTTC. Its protein product is CASSDPTSQETQYF.